The clone carrying this TCR beta chain was seen just once. Its antigen is currently unknown. This sample stems from a study of shared clonotypes between healthy human individuals. Sequencing used immunoSEQ multiplex PCR; TCRdb keeps in-frame clones, though not all of them. The table has about 680,000 clones, about 91% seen once. Selected positively for CCR7 and CD45RO-negative, naive CD8 cells excluded terminally differentiated effector memory CD45RA+ cells. Each sample came from a Caucasian adult donor living in Nashville, Tennessee. Study observations and caveats: At large depth, rarefaction still showed sorted-subset sequencing to be incomplete.

Sequencing was carried out using naive CD8+ T cells sorted from blood. The sequence was obtained from a man aged 30 to 39 in good health.

CDR3 loop: CASSLILGYSNQPQHF. CDR3 coding DNA: TGTGCCAGCAGCTTGATTCTGGGTTATAGCAATCAGCCCCAGCATTTT. This chain connects TRBV5-5 to TRBJ1-5; no clear D gene. The CDR3 loop spans 16 amino acids. Between the trimmed V and J ends, which lost 1 base and 0 bases, there was a span of 11 bases. Per germline, CDR1 SGHKS and CDR2 YYEKEE (reference sequence).